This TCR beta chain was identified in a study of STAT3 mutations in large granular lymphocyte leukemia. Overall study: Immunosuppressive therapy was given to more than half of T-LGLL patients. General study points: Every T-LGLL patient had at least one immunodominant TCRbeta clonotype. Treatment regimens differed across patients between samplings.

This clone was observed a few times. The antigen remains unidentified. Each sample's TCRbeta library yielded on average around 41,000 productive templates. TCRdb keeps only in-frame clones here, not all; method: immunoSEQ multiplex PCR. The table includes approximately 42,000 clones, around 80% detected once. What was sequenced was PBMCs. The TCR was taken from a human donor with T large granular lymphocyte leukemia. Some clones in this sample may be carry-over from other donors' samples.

CDR3 nucleotides: TGTGCCTGGAGTGGGGGACGATATGGCTACACCTTC. Protein product: CAWSGGRYGYTF. The chain couples TRBV30 to TRBJ1-2; weak D call: TRBD1 (5 bases). CDR1 and CDR2 (germline): GTSNPN, SVGIG (reference sequence). Trimming pared 1 base from V and 5 bases from J, leaving 8 bases between. The CDR3 consists of 12 residues.